The 32 T cell receptor beta chains below come from one sample, sequenced in a study of shared clonotypes between healthy human individuals. The method was immunoSEQ multiplex PCR; TCRdb's version includes in-frame clones alone and lacks a portion of them. The table records some 1,100,000 clones, around 82% of them present only once. The sequenced material came from memory CD4+ T cells from PBMCs. Subset in this sample: CD45RA-negative fraction. The receptor source for this set is a man aged 18 to 29 in good health. Some clones in this sample may be carry-over from other donors' samples.

J is TRBJ1-1 and V is TRBV30, with D possibly matching TRBD1 (5 bases). The CDR3 spans 13 residues. Germline CDR1 GTSNPN, CDR2 SVGIG (reference sequence). The germline V and J ends were trimmed by 4 bases and 6 bases, with 15 bases remaining between them. CDR3: CAWTKMGGSEAFF. The CDR3 DNA is TGTGCCTGGACCAAGATGGGGGGGTCTGAAGCTTTCTTT.

The chain is built from TRBV13 and TRBJ2-2; no definite D call. V was trimmed by 4 bases and J by 5 bases, leaving 11 bases between them. Looked up from germline, CDR1 is PRHDT and CDR2 is FYEKMQ (reference sequence). The CDR3 has 14 amino acids. The CDR3 loop reads CASSSPQRTGELFF. CDR3 DNA sequence: TGTGCCAGCAGCTCCCCACAACGGACCGGGGAGCTGTTTTTT.

CDR3: CATSTGLGETQYF. CDR3 sequence (DNA): TGCGCCACCTCGACAGGACTCGGCGAGACCCAGTACTTC. V usage is TRBV5-1 and J usage is TRBJ2-5; TRBD1 is a possible D gene (6 bases). V was cut by 9 bases and J by 5 bases, with 17 bases left in between. Germline assignment: CDR1 SGHRS and CDR2 YFSETQ. This CDR3 region has 13 residues.

This clone has only one observation. V usage is TRBV6-5 and J usage is TRBJ2-7; D remains unclear. CDR1 is MNHEY, CDR2 SVGAGI, per germline. V lost 0 bases and J 1 base, leaving 7 bases between the germline ends. This CDR3 has 14 residues. The CDR3 nucleotides read TGTGCCAGCAGTTACTCGACGAAATCCTACGAGCAGTACTTC. This gives the protein CASSYSTKSYEQYF.

A few counts support this clone. This chain joins TRBV20-1 and TRBJ1-1, with D hard to call. Trimming removed 5 bases from V and 10 bases from J, with 11 bases in between. Germline CDR1 is DFQATT and CDR2 is SNEGSKA (reference sequence). The CDR3 sequence is 10 residues long. CDR3 protein: CSALKGGAFF. DNA of the CDR3: TGCAGTGCTCTTAAGGGTGGAGCTTTCTTT.

The chain joins TRBV7-3 to TRBJ2-1; 11 positions agree with TRBD2. This CDR3 contains 14 residues. CDR1 is SGHTA, CDR2 FQGTGA, per germline. V shed 3 bases and J 8 bases; nucleotides not matched to a gene: 3. The CDR3 DNA reads as TGTGCCAGCAGCTTTAGCGGGAGGGCCGATGAGCAGTTCTTC. Translated, it gives CASSFSGRADEQFF.

V and J are TRBV2 and TRBJ1-2; possible D gene TRBD1, 5 bases. The germline CDR1 and CDR2 sequences are SNHLY and FYNNEI. This CDR3 spans 15 amino acids. V was clipped by 8 bases and J by 0 bases, with 16 bases between them. CDR3 amino acids: CASGPGGSANYGYTF. As DNA, the CDR3 is TGTGCCAGCGGACCCGGGGGGTCAGCTAACTATGGCTACACCTTC.

This chain uses TRBV28 with TRBJ2-7; a weak D match, TRBD1 (5 bases). Deletions cut 8 bases from V and 3 bases from J, with 8 bases between. Germline V lookup: CDR1 MDHEN, CDR2 SYDVKM. The CDR3 spans 11 residues. Here the CDR3 reads CASGHVYEQYF. The DNA for the CDR3 is TGTGCCAGCGGACATGTCTACGAGCAGTACTTC. Using reference TRBV28 and TRBJ2-7 for the parts outside the CDR3, the full variable domain is DVKVTQSSRYLVKRTGEKVFLECVQDMDHENMFWYRQDPGLGLRLIYFSYDVKMKEKGDIPEGYSVSREKKERFSLILESASTNQTSMYLCASGHVYEQYFGPGTRLTVT.

V gene TRBV15 combines with J gene TRBJ2-5, with D perhaps TRBD1 (5 bases). Trimming removed 3 bases at V and 2 bases at J, with 13 bases between. The CDR3 extends over 15 amino acids. Germline V gene sequence: CDR1 LNHNV, CDR2 YYDKDF (reference sequence). In nucleotides, the CDR3 is TGTGCCACCAGCAGTGGGGCACAAGCTCAAGAGACCCAGTACTTC. It encodes CATSSGAQAQETQYF.

This clone was seen once. The chain uses TRBV5-4 and TRBJ2-3; no clear D gene. CDR3 length: 14 residues. Germline-derived CDR1 and CDR2 are SGHNT and YYREEE (reference sequence). Trimming shortened V by 0 bases and J by 6 bases, and 11 bases separated the two germline ends. In DNA, the CDR3 is TGTGCCAGCAGCTTGGCCAGTGGCGATGATACGCAGTATTTT. Translation: CASSLASGDDTQYF.

This clone was seen a single time. The chain couples TRBV29-1 to TRBJ2-3, with D possibly being TRBD2 (6 bases). From germline, CDR1 is SQVTM and CDR2 ANQGSEA. This CDR3 spans 14 amino acids. The V end was cut by 2 bases, the J end by 1 base, with 10 bases between. The CDR3 DNA follows: TGCAGCGTTGAAATCTGGGGGGGCACAGATACGCAGTATTTT. It encodes CSVEIWGGTDTQYF.

The V gene is TRBV6-5, the J gene TRBJ1-1; D unresolved. Trimming pared 5 bases from V and 4 bases from J, leaving 17 bases between. The CDR3 is 15 residues long. Per the germline V gene, CDR1 is MNHEY and CDR2 is SVGAGI. CDR3: CASSPLSVKGTEAFF. CDR3 DNA: TGTGCCAGCAGTCCGCTTTCGGTCAAGGGCACTGAAGCTTTCTTT.

The rearrangement uses TRBV19 and TRBJ2-7; TRBD2 matches at 10 bases. The length of the CDR3 is 15 residues. Per the germline V gene, CDR1 is LNHDA and CDR2 is SQIVND (reference sequence). After removal of 9 bases from V and 2 bases from J, the junction contained 10 bases not matched to a gene. The CDR3 region has the DNA TGTGCCAGCGCCGCTAGCGGGAGTGGGCCCTACGAGCAGTACTTC. Its protein is CASAASGSGPYEQYF.

The chain employs TRBV12-5 and TRBJ1-1; 8 nucleotides line up with TRBD1. The CDR3 contains 20 residues. V lost 0 bases to trimming and J lost 0 bases; unmatched junction nucleotides: 15. Germline CDR1 is LGHNT and CDR2 is FRNRAP. The CDR3 loop reads CASGLVLTGQGDPMNTEAFF. In nucleotides, the CDR3 is TGTGCTAGTGGTTTGGTACTCACTGGACAGGGCGACCCCATGAACACTGAAGCTTTCTTT.

This clone has only a few counts. The chain recombines TRBV9 with TRBJ2-2; TRBD1 aligns across 8 bases. V shed 0 bases and J 1 base; nucleotides not matched to a gene: 5. The CDR3 extends over 17 amino acids. The germline CDR1 and CDR2 sequences are SGDLS and YYNGEE. CDR3 residues: CASSVVAGQVNTGELFF. CDR3 coding DNA: TGTGCCAGCAGCGTAGTGGCGGGACAGGTGAACACCGGGGAGCTGTTTTTT.

In this sample, this clone turned up a few times. This CDR3 is CAKPGGRETQYF. DNA for the CDR3: TGCGCCAAGCCGGGCGGTCGGGAGACCCAGTACTTC. The V and J genes are TRBV5-1 and TRBJ2-5; D gene ambiguous. There are 12 residues in the CDR3. Per the germline V gene, CDR1 is SGHRS and CDR2 is YFSETQ. V dropped 9 bases and J dropped 5 bases, with 14 bases sitting between them. Supplemented by reference TRBV5-1 and TRBJ2-5, the full variable domain reads KAGVTQTPRYLIKTRGQQVTLSCSPISGHRSVSWYQQTPGQGLQFLFEYFSETQRNKGNFPGRFSGRQFSNSRSEMNVSTLELGDSALYLCAKPGGRETQYFGPGTRLLVL.

The rearrangement links TRBV30 to TRBJ2-5; 7 bases fit TRBD1. The J call may not be correct, given that the DNA end is closer to TRBJ2-7. Germline V gene lookup returns CDR1 GTSNPN and CDR2 SVGIG (reference sequence). CDR3 size: 15 residues. This chain's CDR3 is CAWREPGTAFYEQYF. CDR3 nucleotides: TGTGCCTGGAGGGAACCCGGGACAGCTTTCTACGAGCAGTACTTC.

The chain recombines TRBV5-6 with TRBJ2-3; tentative D call: TRBD2 (5 bases). This CDR3 is 14 amino acids long. Trimming removed 2 bases from V and 1 base from J, with 8 bases in between. Germline V gene lookup returns CDR1 SGHDT and CDR2 YYEEEE. CDR3 DNA: TGTGCCAGCAGCTTCGGGCGGGGCACAGATACGCAGTATTTT. Protein: CASSFGRGTDTQYF.

This sequence joins TRBV5-3 and TRBJ2-5; TRBD2 matches 10 bases. TRBV5-3 is designated an ORF whose function remains uncertain. The ends lost 0 bases at V and 4 bases at J; junction bases unmatched: 12. The CDR3 is made up of 18 amino acids. The CDR3 bases are TGTGCCAGAAGCTTGGTACTAGCGGGACTGCTCCGCCGAGAGACCCAGTACTTC. It is translated as CARSLVLAGLLRRETQYF.

This chain joins TRBV29-1 and TRBJ2-1, with D perhaps TRBD2 (6 bases). Germline V gene sequence: CDR1 SQVTM, CDR2 ANQGSEA. CDR3 length: 16 residues. Trimming cost V 6 bases and J 6 bases, with 24 bases left between them. CDR3 nucleotide sequence: TGCAGCGTCGGCAGGGTGCGGGACTCAGTGCTCAATGAGCAGTTCTTC. Translated: CSVGRVRDSVLNEQFF.

The V call is TRBV30, the J call TRBJ2-1; D is unresolved. V shed 2 bases and J shed 8 bases, with 10 bases lying between them. This CDR3 has 12 amino acids. Per the germline V gene, CDR1 is GTSNPN and CDR2 is SVGIG (reference sequence). In DNA form, the CDR3 reads TGTGCCTGGAGTCGGTCGGGCTATGAGCAGTTCTTC. It specifies CAWSRSGYEQFF.

A note on this clone: With a much larger clone just one base away, this may be a read error. Other DNA sequences in this specimen translate into the identical CDR3. This chain connects TRBV18 to TRBJ2-5, with D unclear. This CDR3 region has 11 residues. Per the germline V gene, CDR1 is KGHSH and CDR2 is LQKENI. V lost 5 bases, J lost 1 base, and 2 bases lay in between. The CDR3 sequence: CASSSQETQYF. The DNA of the CDR3 is TGTGCCAGCTCATCCCAAGAGACCCAGTACTTC.

This chain connects TRBV11-2 to TRBJ1-1; D call uncertain. CDR1 and CDR2 (germline): SGHAT, FQNNGV. The V gene lost 3 bases and the J gene lost 0 bases, with 8 bases spanning the gap. The CDR3 contains 14 residues. This chain's CDR3 is CASSFKTVNTEAFF. The CDR3 coding sequence is TGTGCCAGCAGCTTCAAAACAGTGAACACTGAAGCTTTCTTT. Full variable domain (outside the CDR3, taken from reference TRBV11-2 and TRBJ1-1): EAGVAQSPRYKIIEKRQSVAFWCNPISGHATLYWYQQILGQGPKLLIQFQNNGVVDDSQLPKDRFSAERLKGVDSTLKIQPAKLEDSAVYLCASSFKTVNTEAFFGQGTRLTVV.

This clone was observed once. This chain connects TRBV2 to TRBJ2-5; D is perhaps TRBD2 (6 bases). Trimming removed 9 bases from V and 5 bases from J, with 19 bases in between. The CDR3 is made up of 14 amino acids. The V gene's germline CDR1 is SNHLY and CDR2 FYNNEI. Here the CDR3 reads CARSKGSSGETQYF. The CDR3 DNA follows: TGTGCCAGGAGTAAGGGGTCCAGCGGGGAGACCCAGTACTTC.

J is TRBJ2-1 and V is TRBV27, with 10 bases identical to TRBD2. The CDR3 covers 15 residues. Trimming took 4 bases from V and 2 from J; bases not matched to a gene: 2. Per germline, CDR1 MNHEY and CDR2 SMNVEV (reference sequence). The CDR3 sequence: CASSSLAGAYNEQFF. The CDR3, as DNA: TGTGCCAGCAGTTCTCTAGCGGGAGCCTACAATGAGCAGTTCTTC.

The chain combines TRBV7-2 with TRBJ2-7; a weak D match, TRBD2 (6 bases). V lost 5 bases, J lost 5 bases, and 13 bases lay in between. CDR3 length: 13 amino acids. Germline CDR1 is SGHTA and CDR2 is FQGNSA. The CDR3 DNA follows: TGTGCCAGCAGCCCGACTAGTACGAACGAGCAGTACTTC. This encodes CASSPTSTNEQYF.

V usage is TRBV6-6 and J usage is TRBJ1-1; 9 bases line up with TRBD1. The CDR3 is 13 residues long. CDR1 is MNHNY, CDR2 SVGAGI, per germline (reference sequence). Losses at the gene ends were 6 bases for V and 5 bases for J; bases not matched to a gene: 4. The DNA for the CDR3 is TGTGCCAGCAGACAGGGGGCTGGAACTGAAGCTTTCTTT. Translation gives CASRQGAGTEAFF.

CDR3 DNA: TGTGCCAGCAGGACGGACGCCCCGTACGAGCAGTACTTC. Amino acid sequence: CASRTDAPYEQYF. This rearrangement joins TRBV2 to TRBJ2-7, with no clear D. Per the germline V gene, CDR1 is SNHLY and CDR2 is FYNNEI. Trimming shortened V by 6 bases and J by 4 bases, and 13 bases separated the two germline ends. The CDR3 has 13 amino acids.

The CDR3 nucleotides are TGTGCCAGCAGCATGACAGGGGCCATGAACACTGAAGCTTTCTTT. Translation gives CASSMTGAMNTEAFF. The J gene is TRBJ1-1, the V gene TRBV7-3; 8 bases fit TRBD1. V dropped 5 bases and J dropped 0; count of bases not matched to a gene: 5. The CDR3 sequence is 15 residues long. Germline V gives CDR1 SGHTA, CDR2 FQGTGA.

This chain joins TRBV5-1 and TRBJ1-2; the match to TRBD1 covers 8 bases. The CDR3 sequence is 13 residues long. V lost 4 bases and J lost 6; bases outside the gene matches: 5. Germline CDR1 and CDR2: SGHRS and YFSETQ. CDR3 sequence reads: CASSTGQENGYTF. CDR3 bases: TGCGCCAGCAGCACGGGACAGGAGAATGGCTACACCTTC. The full variable domain, completed using reference TRBV5-1 and TRBJ1-2, is KAGVTQTPRYLIKTRGQQVTLSCSPISGHRSVSWYQQTPGQGLQFLFEYFSETQRNKGNFPGRFSGRQFSNSRSEMNVSTLELGDSALYLCASSTGQENGYTFGSGTRLTVV.

The CDR3 DNA follows: TGTGCCAGCAGTTTTGGGGCCCGCTTTAGGCCCCAGCATTTT. Translated: CASSFGARFRPQHF. The V and J genes are TRBV28 and TRBJ1-5; D perhaps matches TRBD1 (5 bases). The CDR3 is 14 amino acids. Per the germline V gene, CDR1 is MDHEN and CDR2 is SYDVKM. Trimming stripped 3 bases from V and 9 bases from J, with 15 bases between.

The chain employs TRBV28 and TRBJ2-1; TRBD1 matches at 7 bases. Germline CDR1 MDHEN, CDR2 SYDVKM. There are 16 residues in the CDR3. V was clipped by 6 bases and J by 2 bases; unmatched bases: 10. The CDR3 protein is CASRSRDSSAYNEQFF. CDR3 bases: TGTGCCAGCAGATCCCGGGACAGCTCCGCCTACAATGAGCAGTTCTTC. The full variable domain, in which reference TRBV28 and TRBJ2-1 provide the parts outside the CDR3, is DVKVTQSSRYLVKRTGEKVFLECVQDMDHENMFWYRQDPGLGLRLIYFSYDVKMKEKGDIPEGYSVSREKKERFSLILESASTNQTSMYLCASRSRDSSAYNEQFFGPGTRLTVL.